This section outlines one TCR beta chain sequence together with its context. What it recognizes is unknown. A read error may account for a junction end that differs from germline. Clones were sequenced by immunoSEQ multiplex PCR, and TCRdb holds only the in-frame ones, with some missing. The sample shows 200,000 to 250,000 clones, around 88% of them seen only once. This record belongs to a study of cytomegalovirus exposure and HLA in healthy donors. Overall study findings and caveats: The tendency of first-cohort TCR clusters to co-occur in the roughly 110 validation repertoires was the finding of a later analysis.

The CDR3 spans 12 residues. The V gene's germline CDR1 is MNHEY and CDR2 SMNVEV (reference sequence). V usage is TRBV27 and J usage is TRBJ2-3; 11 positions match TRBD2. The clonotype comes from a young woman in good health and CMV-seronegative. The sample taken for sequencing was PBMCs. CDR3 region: CASSFSGRELFF. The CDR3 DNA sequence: TGTGCCAGCTCCTTTAGCGGGAGGGAACTTTTTTTT.